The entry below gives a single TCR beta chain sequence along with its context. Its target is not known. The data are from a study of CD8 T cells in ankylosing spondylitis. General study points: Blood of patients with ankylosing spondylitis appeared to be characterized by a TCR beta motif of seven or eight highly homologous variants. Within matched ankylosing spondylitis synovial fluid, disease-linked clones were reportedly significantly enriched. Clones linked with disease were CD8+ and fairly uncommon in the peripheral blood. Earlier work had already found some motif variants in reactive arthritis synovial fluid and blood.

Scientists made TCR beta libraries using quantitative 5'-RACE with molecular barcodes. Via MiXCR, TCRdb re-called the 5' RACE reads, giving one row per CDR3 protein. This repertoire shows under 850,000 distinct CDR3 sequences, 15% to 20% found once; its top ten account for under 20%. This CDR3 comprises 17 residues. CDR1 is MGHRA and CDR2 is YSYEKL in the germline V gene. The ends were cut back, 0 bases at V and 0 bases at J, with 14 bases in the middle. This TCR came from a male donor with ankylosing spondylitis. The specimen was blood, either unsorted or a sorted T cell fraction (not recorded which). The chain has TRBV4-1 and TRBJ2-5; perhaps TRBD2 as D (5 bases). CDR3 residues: CASSQDWASRYQETQYF. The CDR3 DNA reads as TGCGCCAGCAGCCAAGATTGGGCTAGCCGATACCAAGAGACCCAGTACTTC.